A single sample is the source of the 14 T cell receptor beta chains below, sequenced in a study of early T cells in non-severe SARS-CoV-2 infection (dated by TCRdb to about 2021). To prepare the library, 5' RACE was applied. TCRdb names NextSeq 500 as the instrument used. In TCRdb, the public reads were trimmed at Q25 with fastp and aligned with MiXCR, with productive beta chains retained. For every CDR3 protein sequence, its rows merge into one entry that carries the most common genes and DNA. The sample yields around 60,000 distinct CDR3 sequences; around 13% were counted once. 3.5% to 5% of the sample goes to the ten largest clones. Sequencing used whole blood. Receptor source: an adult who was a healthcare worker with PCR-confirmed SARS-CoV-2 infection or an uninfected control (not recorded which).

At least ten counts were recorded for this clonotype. CDR3 DNA: TGTGCCAGCAGTGAATGGGTGTCCGGGGAGCTGTTTTTT. Its translation is CASSEWVSGELFF. This sequence joins TRBV2 and TRBJ2-2; unclear D gene. The germline gives CDR1 SNHLY, CDR2 FYNNEI. This CDR3 has 13 amino acids. Trimming shortened V by 2 bases and J by 6 bases, and 7 bases separated the two germline ends.

CDR3 DNA sequence: TGTGCCAGCAGTTTAAGAGACGGCCTCACCTACGAGCAGTACTTC. Translation gives CASSLRDGLTYEQYF. J is TRBJ2-7 and V is TRBV28; no firm D call. Trimming took 2 bases from V and 2 from J, leaving 13 bases between them. CDR3 length: 15 amino acids. Looked up from germline, CDR1 is MDHEN and CDR2 is SYDVKM.

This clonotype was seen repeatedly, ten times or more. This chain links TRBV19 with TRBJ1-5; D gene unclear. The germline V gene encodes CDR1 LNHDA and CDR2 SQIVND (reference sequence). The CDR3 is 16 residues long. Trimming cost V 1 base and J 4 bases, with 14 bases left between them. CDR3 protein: CASSIAGIQGNQPQHF. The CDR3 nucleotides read TGTGCCAGTAGTATAGCTGGGATTCAAGGAAATCAGCCCCAGCATTTT.

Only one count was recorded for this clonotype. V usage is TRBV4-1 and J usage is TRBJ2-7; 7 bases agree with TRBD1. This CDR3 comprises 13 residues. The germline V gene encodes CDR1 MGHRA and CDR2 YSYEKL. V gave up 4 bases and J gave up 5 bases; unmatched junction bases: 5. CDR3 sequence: CASSLYRGDEQYF. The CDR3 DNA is TGCGCCAGCAGCCTCTACAGGGGCGACGAGCAGTACTTC.

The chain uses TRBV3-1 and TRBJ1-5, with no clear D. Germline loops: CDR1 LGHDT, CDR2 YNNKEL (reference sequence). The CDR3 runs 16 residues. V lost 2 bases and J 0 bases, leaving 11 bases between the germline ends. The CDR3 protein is CASSQSASNSNQPQHF. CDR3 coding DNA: TGTGCCAGCAGCCAATCTGCCAGCAATAGCAATCAGCCCCAGCATTTT.

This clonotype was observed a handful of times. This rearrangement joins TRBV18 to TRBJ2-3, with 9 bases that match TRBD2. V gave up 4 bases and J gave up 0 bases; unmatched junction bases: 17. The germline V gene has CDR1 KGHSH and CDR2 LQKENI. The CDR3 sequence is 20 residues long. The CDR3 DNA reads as TGTGCCAGCTCACTGCAGCGGGGGGCAACTGCACCGACTAGCACAGATACGCAGTATTTT. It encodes CASSLQRGATAPTSTDTQYF.

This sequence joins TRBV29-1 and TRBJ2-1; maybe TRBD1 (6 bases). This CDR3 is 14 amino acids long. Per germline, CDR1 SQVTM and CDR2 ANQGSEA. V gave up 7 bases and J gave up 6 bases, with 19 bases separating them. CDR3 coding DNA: TGCAGCGCTACGGGACATCAGAGCGGCAATGAGCAGTTCTTC. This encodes CSATGHQSGNEQFF.

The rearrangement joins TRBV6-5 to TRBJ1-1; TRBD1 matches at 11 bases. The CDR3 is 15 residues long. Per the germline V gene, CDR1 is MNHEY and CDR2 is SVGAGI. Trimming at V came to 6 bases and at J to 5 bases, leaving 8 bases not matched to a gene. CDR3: CASSLGQGARTEAFF. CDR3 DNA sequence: TGTGCCAGCAGCCTAGGACAGGGGGCGAGGACTGAAGCTTTCTTT.

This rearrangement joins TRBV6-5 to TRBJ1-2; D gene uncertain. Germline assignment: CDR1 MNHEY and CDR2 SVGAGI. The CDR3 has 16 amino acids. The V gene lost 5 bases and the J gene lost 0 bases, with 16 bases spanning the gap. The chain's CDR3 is CASSRTRSQSNYGYTF. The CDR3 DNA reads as TGTGCCAGCAGTCGCACTCGATCACAGTCTAACTATGGCTACACCTTC.

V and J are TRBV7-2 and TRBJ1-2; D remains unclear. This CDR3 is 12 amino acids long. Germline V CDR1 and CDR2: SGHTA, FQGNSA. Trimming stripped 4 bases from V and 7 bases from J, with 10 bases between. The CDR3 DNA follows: TGTGCCAGCAGCTCCCGGACGGTTGGCTACACCTTC. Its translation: CASSSRTVGYTF.

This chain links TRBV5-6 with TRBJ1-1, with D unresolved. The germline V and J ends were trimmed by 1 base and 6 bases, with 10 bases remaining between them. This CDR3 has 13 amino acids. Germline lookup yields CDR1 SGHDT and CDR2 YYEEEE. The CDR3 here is CASSLRSGSEAFF. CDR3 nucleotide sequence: TGTGCCAGCAGCTTGAGGTCCGGGTCTGAAGCTTTCTTT.

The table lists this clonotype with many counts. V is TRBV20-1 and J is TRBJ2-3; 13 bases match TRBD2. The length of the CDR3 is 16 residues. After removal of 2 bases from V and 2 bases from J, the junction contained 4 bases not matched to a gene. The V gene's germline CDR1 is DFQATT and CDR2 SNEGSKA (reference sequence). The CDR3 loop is CSARSGLAGYTDTQYF. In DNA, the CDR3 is TGCAGTGCTAGATCGGGACTAGCGGGATACACAGATACGCAGTATTTT.

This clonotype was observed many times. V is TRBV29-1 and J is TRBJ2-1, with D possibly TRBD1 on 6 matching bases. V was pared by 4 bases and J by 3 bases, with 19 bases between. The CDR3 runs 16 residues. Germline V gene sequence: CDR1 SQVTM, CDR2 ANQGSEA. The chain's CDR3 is CSVVFMERGHYNEQFF. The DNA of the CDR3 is TGCAGCGTTGTTTTTATGGAGAGGGGACACTACAATGAGCAGTTCTTC.

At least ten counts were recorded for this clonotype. CDR3 amino acids: CASSSTPNTEAFF. The CDR3 region has the DNA TGCGCCAGCAGCTCGACACCGAACACTGAAGCTTTCTTT. The genes are TRBV5-1 and TRBJ1-1; D is unresolved. Germline CDR1 reads SGHRS; CDR2 reads YFSETQ. This CDR3 spans 13 amino acids. The V gene lost 3 bases and the J gene lost 1 base, with 7 bases spanning the gap.